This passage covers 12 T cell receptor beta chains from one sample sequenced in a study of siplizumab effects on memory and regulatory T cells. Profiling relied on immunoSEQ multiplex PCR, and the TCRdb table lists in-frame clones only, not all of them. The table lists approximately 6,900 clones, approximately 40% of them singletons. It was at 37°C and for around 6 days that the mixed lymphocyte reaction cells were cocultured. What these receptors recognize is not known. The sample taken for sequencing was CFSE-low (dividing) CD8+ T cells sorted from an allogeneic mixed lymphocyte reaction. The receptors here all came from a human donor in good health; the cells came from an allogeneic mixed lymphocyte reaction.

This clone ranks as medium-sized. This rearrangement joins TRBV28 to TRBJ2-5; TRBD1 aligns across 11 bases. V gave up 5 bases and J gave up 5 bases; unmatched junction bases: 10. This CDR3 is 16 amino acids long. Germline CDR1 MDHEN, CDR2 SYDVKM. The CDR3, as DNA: TGTGCCAGCAGTCGGATGGACAGGGGGCTGGAGGAGACCCAGTACTTC. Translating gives CASSRMDRGLEETQYF.

The CDR3, as DNA: TGTGCCAGCAGTTACTCGCAGGGGTCCTACGAGCAGTACTTC. It codes for CASSYSQGSYEQYF. The V call is TRBV6-5, the J call TRBJ2-7; possible D gene TRBD1, 6 bases. This CDR3 has 14 residues. Per the germline V gene, CDR1 is MNHEY and CDR2 is SVGAGI. V shed 0 bases and J shed 1 base, with 7 bases lying between them.

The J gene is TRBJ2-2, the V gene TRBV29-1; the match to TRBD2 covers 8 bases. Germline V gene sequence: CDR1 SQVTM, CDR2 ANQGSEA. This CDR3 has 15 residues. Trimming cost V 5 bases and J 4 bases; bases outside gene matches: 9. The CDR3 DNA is TGCAGCGTTAAAATTGCGGGAGGCTCCACCGGGGAGCTGTTTTTT. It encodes CSVKIAGGSTGELFF.

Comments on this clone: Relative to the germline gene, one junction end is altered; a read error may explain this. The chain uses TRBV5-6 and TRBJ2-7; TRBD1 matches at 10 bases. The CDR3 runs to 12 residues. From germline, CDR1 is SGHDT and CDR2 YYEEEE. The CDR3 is CASSFGTGERYF. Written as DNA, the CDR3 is TGTGCCAGCAGCTTTGGGACAGGGGAGCGGTACTTC.

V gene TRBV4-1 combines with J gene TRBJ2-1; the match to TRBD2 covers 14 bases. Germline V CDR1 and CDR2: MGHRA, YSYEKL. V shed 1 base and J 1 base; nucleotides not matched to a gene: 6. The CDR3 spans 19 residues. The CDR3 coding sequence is TGCGCCAGCAGCCAAGGTGGGACTAGCGGGAGAATATCCTACAATGAGCAGTTCTTC. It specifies CASSQGGTSGRISYNEQFF.

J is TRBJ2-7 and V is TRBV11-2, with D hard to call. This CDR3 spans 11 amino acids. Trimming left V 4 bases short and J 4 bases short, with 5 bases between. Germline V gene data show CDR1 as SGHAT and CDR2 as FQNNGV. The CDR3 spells CASSSSYEQYF. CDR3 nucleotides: TGTGCCAGCAGCTCCAGTTACGAGCAGTACTTC.

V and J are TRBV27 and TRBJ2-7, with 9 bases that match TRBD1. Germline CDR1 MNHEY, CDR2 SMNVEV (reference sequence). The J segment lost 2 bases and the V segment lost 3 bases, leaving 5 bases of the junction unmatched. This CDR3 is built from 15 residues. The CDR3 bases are TGTGCCAGCAGTTTGCCTTGGGACAGGGCCTACGAGCAGTACTTC. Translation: CASSLPWDRAYEQYF.

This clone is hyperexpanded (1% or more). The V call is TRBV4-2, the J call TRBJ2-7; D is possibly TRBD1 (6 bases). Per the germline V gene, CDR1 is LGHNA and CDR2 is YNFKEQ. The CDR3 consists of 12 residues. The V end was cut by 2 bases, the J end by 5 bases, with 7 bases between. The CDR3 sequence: CASSQRQDEQYF. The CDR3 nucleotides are TGTGCCAGCAGCCAAAGACAGGACGAGCAGTACTTC.

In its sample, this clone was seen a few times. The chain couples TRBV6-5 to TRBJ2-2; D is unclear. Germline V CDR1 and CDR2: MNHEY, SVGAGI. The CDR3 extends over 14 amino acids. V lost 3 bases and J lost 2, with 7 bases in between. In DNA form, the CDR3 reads TGTGCCAGCAGTTATGGCGGAAACACCGGGGAGCTGTTTTTT. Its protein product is CASSYGGNTGELFF.

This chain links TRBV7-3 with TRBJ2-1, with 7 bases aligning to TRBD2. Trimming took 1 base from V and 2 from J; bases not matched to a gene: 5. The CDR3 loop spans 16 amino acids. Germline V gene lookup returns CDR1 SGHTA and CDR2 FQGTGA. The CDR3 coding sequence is TGTGCCAGCAGCTTAATCGGCGGGAGTACCTACAATGAGCAGTTCTTC. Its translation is CASSLIGGSTYNEQFF. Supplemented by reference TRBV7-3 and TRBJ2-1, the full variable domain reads GAGVSQTPSNKVTEKGKYVELRCDPISGHTALYWYRQSLGQGPEFLIYFQGTGAADDSGLPNDRFFAVRPEGSVSTLKIQRTERGDSAVYLCASSLIGGSTYNEQFFGPGTRLTVL.

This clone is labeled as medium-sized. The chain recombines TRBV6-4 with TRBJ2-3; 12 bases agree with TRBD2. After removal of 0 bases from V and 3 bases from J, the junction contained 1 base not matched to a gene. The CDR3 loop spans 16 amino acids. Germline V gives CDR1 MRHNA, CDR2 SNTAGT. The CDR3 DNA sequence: TGTGCCAGCAGTGACTCCGGGACTAGCGGGACAGATACGCAGTATTTT. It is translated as CASSDSGTSGTDTQYF.

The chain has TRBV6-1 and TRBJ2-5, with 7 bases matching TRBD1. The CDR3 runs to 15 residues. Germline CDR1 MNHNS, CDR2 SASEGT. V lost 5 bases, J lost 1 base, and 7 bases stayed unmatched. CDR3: CASSPQPGGQETQYF. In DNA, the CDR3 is TGTGCCAGCAGTCCACAACCAGGGGGCCAAGAGACCCAGTACTTC.